In this sample, the clone carrying this T cell receptor beta chain turned up many times. These data originate in a study of T cells in Graves' hyperthyroidism and ophthalmopathy. Amplification yielded TCR beta CDR3 regions, with RNA transcripts as the source. The HTBI primer set served for first-round RT-PCR of the TCR CDR3. TCRdb re-analysed the multiplex PCR reads in MiXCR, keeping a single row per CDR3 protein. The sample consists of 500,000 to 650,000 distinct CDR3 sequences, approximately 15% of them appearing once. Germline CDR1 MNHEY, CDR2 SVGEGT. The CDR3 sequence is 15 residues long. V was clipped by 3 bases and J by 7 bases; unmatched bases: 4.

The source of this sequence is a woman aged 40 to 55 with Graves' hyperthyroidism. This rearrangement joins TRBV6-2 or TRBV6-3 to TRBJ2-1, with 12 bases lining up with TRBD2. Sequencing used blood. The CDR3 bases are TGTGCCAGCAGTTATTACCTAGCGGGAGGGAATGAGCAGTTCTTC. Residues: CASSYYLAGGNEQFF.